These T cell receptor beta chains were read from a single sample in a study of T cell responses to AZD1222 COVID-19 vaccine. Produced via immunoSEQ multiplex PCR; TCRdb's table is partial and in-frame only. The sample shows roughly 110,000 clones, approximately 90% of them seen only once. Sequences were derived from peripheral blood, sampled 28 days after the second AZD1222 dose. The source of these receptors is an adult who received the AZD1222 COVID-19 vaccine. Each CDR3 is given with its conserved first and last residue. The D gene is left open where the match is weak. The listing skips clone size in some rows; elsewhere it reads once, few, many or a size class.

J | V | size | D | DNA | CDR3
TRBJ2-7 | TRBV11-2 | . | . | TGTGCCAGCAGCTTAATTCGGAACGAGCAGTACTTC | CASSLIRNEQYF
TRBJ1-5 | TRBV19 | once | . | TGTGCCAGTAGTATAGATAGCATGGGAAGGGGCAGAGGCAATCAGCCCCAGCATTTT | CASSIDSMGRGRGNQPQHF
TRBJ1-5 | TRBV6-5 | . | . | TGTGCCAGCAGGACCGGGACAAGTAGCAATCAGCCCCAGCATTTT | CASRTGTSSNQPQHF
TRBJ2-1 | TRBV5-4 | . | . | TGTGCCAGCAGCTTGGAGGACCCGGGTGGCAATGAGCAGTTCTTC | CASSLEDPGGNEQFF
TRBJ1-4 | TRBV19 | . | . | TGTGCCAGTAGAAGGGAAAAACTGTTTTTT | CASRREKLFF
TRBJ1-6 | TRBV5-1 | . | TRBD1 | TGCGCCAGCAGCTTGGTAGGGACAGGGCCTAATTCACCCCTCCACTTT | CASSLVGTGPNSPLHF
TRBJ2-7 | TRBV28 | . | . | TGTGCCAGCAGTTTGCCAGCTTCCTACGAGCAGTACTTC | CASSLPASYEQYF
TRBJ1-6 | TRBV9 | . | . | TGTGCCAGCAGCGTAGATGAGCGGGGTAATTCACCCCTCCACTTT | CASSVDERGNSPLHF
TRBJ1-5 | TRBV5-5 | . | . | TGTGCCAGCAGCTCTTCCCGGGTCGTCAATCAGCCCCAGCATTTT | CASSSSRVVNQPQHF
TRBJ2-1 | TRBV5-6 | few | . | TGTGCCAGCAGCTTGGTGGGGGAGTACAATGAGCAGTTCTTC | CASSLVGEYNEQFF
TRBJ1-1 | TRBV4-3 | . | . | TGCGCCAGCAGCCAATTCTCTTTGGGTGACACTGAAGCTTTCTTT | CASSQFSLGDTEAFF
TRBJ2-7 | TRBV14 | . | . | TGTGCCAGCAGCCAAGATGCAGGTCCTTTCTCCTACGAGCAGTACTTC | CASSQDAGPFSYEQYF
TRBJ1-5 | TRBV10-2 | . | TRBD1 | TGCGCCAGCAGTCCGAGGACAGGAGGCAATCAGCCCCAGCATTTT | CASSPRTGGNQPQHF
TRBJ1-5 | TRBV30 | . | . | TGTGCCTGGAGAAGGAAGGGGGAGGGCAATCAGCCCCAGCATTTT | CAWRRKGEGNQPQHF
TRBJ2-1 | TRBV6-2/TRBV6-3 | . | . | TGTGCCAGCAGTTACGGTAGGGTCGCTGAGCAGTTCTTC | CASSYGRVAEQFF
TRBJ2-3 | TRBV29-1 | . | . | TGCAGCGTGTCCGGCAGATACACAGATACGCAGTATTTT | CSVSGRYTDTQYF
TRBJ2-1 | TRBV5-1 | . | TRBD1 | TGCGCCAGCAGCTTGGGGACAGGGGGCTCCTACAATGAGCAGTTCTTC | CASSLGTGGSYNEQFF
TRBJ2-3 | TRBV18 | . | . | TGTGCCAGCTCACCGATTGGGAATTTTGGCACAGATACGCAGTATTTT | CASSPIGNFGTDTQYF
TRBJ2-7 | TRBV4-2 | . | . | TGTGCCAGCAGCCAAGGAATAGGTGACTACGAGCAGTACTTC | CASSQGIGDYEQYF
TRBJ1-6 | TRBV5-1 | once | . | TGCGCCAGCAGCTTGGAGATGATTTCACCCCTCCACTTT | CASSLEMISPLHF
TRBJ2-5 | TRBV19 | . | TRBD2 | TGTGCCAGTATGCGGCGGGGGAACCAAGAGACCCAGTACTTC | CASMRRGNQETQYF
TRBJ1-1 | TRBV29-1 | . | TRBD1 | TGCAGCGTTGAAGGCTCCCAGGGGGCGATCGCTGAAGCTTTCTTT | CSVEGSQGAIAEAFF
TRBJ1-1 | TRBV27 | . | . | TGTGCCAGCAGTTTGGGGGGGATCGCTGAAGCTTTCTTT | CASSLGGIAEAFF
TRBJ2-1 | TRBV19 | . | TRBD2 | TGTGCCAGTAGTATTAGGACTAGGTACAATGAGCAGTTCTTC | CASSIRTRYNEQFF
TRBJ2-2 | TRBV18 | . | TRBD2 | TGTGCCAGCTCACCACGCTTAAGCGGGAGTATCACCGGGGAGCTGTTTTTT | CASSPRLSGSITGELFF
TRBJ2-7 | TRBV11-1 | . | . | TGTGCCAGCAGCTTAGCGGGACACCCCACCTACGAGCAGTACTTC | CASSLAGHPTYEQYF
TRBJ2-1 | TRBV28 | . | . | TGTGCCAGCAGTTTCCCCGGTGGCTCCTACAATGAGCAGTTCTTC | CASSFPGGSYNEQFF
TRBJ2-7 | TRBV28 | . | TRBD2 | TGTGCCAGCAGTTTGTATCCACTAGCGGCCCCCTACGAGCAGTACTTC | CASSLYPLAAPYEQYF
TRBJ1-1 | TRBV12-3/TRBV12-4 | . | TRBD1 | TGTGCCAGCAGCCTGCGACAGGGCCAAGCTTTCTTT | CASSLRQGQAFF
TRBJ1-2 | TRBV5-1 | . | TRBD1 | TGCGCCAGCAGCTTGGCCCCGGCAGGGGGCTATGGCTACACCTTC | CASSLAPAGGYGYTF
TRBJ1-1 | TRBV5-4 | once | . | TGTGCCAGCAGCCCGCAGGGAGGGTACACTGAAGCTTTCTTT | CASSPQGGYTEAFF
TRBJ2-3 | TRBV27 | once | TRBD1 | TGTGCCAGCAGTCCCGACAGGGTCGGCCATACGCAGTATTTT | CASSPDRVGHTQYF
TRBJ1-5 | TRBV6-5 | . | . | TGTGCCAGCAGTTCGACTTCGAAATATCAGCCCCAGCATTTT | CASSSTSKYQPQHF
TRBJ1-5 | TRBV6-1 | . | TRBD1 | TGTGCCAGCAGTGGACAGGGGGCTTTAAGCAATCAGCCCCAGCATTTT | CASSGQGALSNQPQHF
TRBJ2-6 | TRBV27 | . | . | TGTGCCAGCAGTGTCTACGGGGCTGGGGCCAACGTCCTGACTTTC | CASSVYGAGANVLTF
TRBJ1-6 | TRBV3-1/TRBV3-2 | . | . | TGTGCCAGCAGCCCGGGGGCTTCACCCCTCCACTTT | CASSPGASPLHF
TRBJ1-5 | TRBV10-3 | once | . | TGTGCCATCAGTGAGTCCAAACAGGGCAACAATCAGCCCCAGCATTTT | CAISESKQGNNQPQHF
TRBJ2-1 | TRBV7-3 | . | . | TGTGCCAGCAGCCCTGAGGAAGTCTCCTACAATGAGCAGTTCTTC | CASSPEEVSYNEQFF
TRBJ1-2 | TRBV2 | . | . | TGTGCCAGCAGTGTCGCAGTTCGCTATGGCTACACCTTC | CASSVAVRYGYTF
TRBJ1-5 | TRBV19 | . | . | TGTGCCAGTAGTACGGGGCAAAGCAATCAGCCCCAGCATTTT | CASSTGQSNQPQHF
TRBJ1-2 | TRBV3-1/TRBV3-2 | . | . | TGTGCCAGCAGCTCGCCCCCCCCAGGCTATGGCTACACCTTC | CASSSPPPGYGYTF
TRBJ1-2 | TRBV4-3 | . | TRBD1 | TGCGCCAGCAGCCCCGAATTTGGACAGGGAGGCACCTTC | CASSPEFGQGGTF